The clone carrying this T cell receptor beta chain occurred a few times. Antigen: not known. In the same sample, other DNA sequences code for this CDR3. This record comes from a study of radiotherapy plus CTLA-4 blockade in lung cancer. General study points: Reported findings show early blood T cell clone dynamics, with interferon-beta, best predicted response.

The CDR3 length is 11 residues. V was trimmed by 3 bases and J by 2 bases, leaving 3 bases between them. CDR1 is SQVTM and CDR2 is ANQGSEA in the germline V gene. Here immunoSEQ multiplex PCR was the method, and the copy in TCRdb shows in-frame clones only, minus some. Of roughly 90,000 clones listed, 85% to 90% were seen once; the top ten hold more than 4.5%. The sample here was peripheral blood, taken from a patient treated with radiotherapy plus ipilimumab. The TCR comes from a human donor with non-small cell lung cancer that progressed on radiotherapy plus ipilimumab. The chain carries TRBV29-1 and TRBJ2-3; D gene ambiguous. This chain's CDR3 is CSVDFTDTQYF. The CDR3 DNA reads as TGCAGCGTTGACTTCACAGATACGCAGTATTTT.